Shown below are 4 T cell receptor beta chains from a single sample sequenced in a study of blood T cell repertoires in COVID-19. Produced via immunoSEQ multiplex PCR; TCRdb's table is partial and in-frame only. This table has roughly 180,000 clones, roughly 87% appearing once. The sample taken for sequencing was PBMCs or T cells enriched from blood (not recorded which). These receptors were obtained from a woman between 25 and 40 years old who had recovered from COVID-19.

V gene TRBV13 combines with J gene TRBJ1-2, with 8 bases that match TRBD1. Looked up from germline, CDR1 is PRHDT and CDR2 is FYEKMQ (reference sequence). The CDR3 loop spans 14 amino acids. The J segment lost 6 bases and the V segment lost 3 bases, leaving 6 bases of the junction unmatched. The CDR3 spells CASSLVDRGHGYTF. CDR3 bases: TGTGCCAGCAGCTTGGTCGACAGGGGCCATGGCTACACCTTC.

CDR3 sequence reads: CASSLDTNTGELFF. CDR3 nucleotides: TGTGCCAGCAGCTTAGACACGAACACCGGGGAGCTGTTTTTT. The chain uses TRBV7-6 and TRBJ2-2; D gene unclear. V was shortened by 1 base and J by 0 bases, with 3 bases between the two germline ends. Germline V gives CDR1 SGHVS, CDR2 FNYEAQ. The CDR3 totals 14 residues.

This chain joins TRBV30 and TRBJ1-2, with a tentative D call TRBD1 (5 bases). CDR3 size: 11 residues. Trimming shortened V by 8 bases and J by 8 bases, and 15 bases separated the two germline ends. Germline values: CDR1 GTSNPN, CDR2 SVGIG (reference sequence). The CDR3 coding sequence is TGTGCCGGCCCCAGGGCGCGGGGCTACACCTTC. Translated, it gives CAGPRARGYTF. Full variable domain (rest looked up from reference TRBV30 and TRBJ1-2): SQTIHQWPATLVQPVGSPLSLECTVEGTSNPNLYWYRQAAGRGLQLLFYSVGIGQISSEVPQNLSASRPQDRQFILSSKKLLLSDSGFYLCAGPRARGYTFGSGTRLTVV.

The chain joins TRBV7-2 to TRBJ2-7; the match to TRBD1 covers 7 bases. V was pared by 1 base and J by 4 bases, with 4 bases of the junction left unmatched. The CDR3 runs 14 residues. From germline, CDR1 is SGHTA and CDR2 FQGNSA. CDR3 loop: CASSLDYRGYEQYF. The CDR3 DNA follows: TGTGCCAGCAGCTTAGATTACAGGGGATACGAGCAGTACTTC.